This record concerns one TCR beta chain sequence. Its antigen is not identified. This sample was taken from a study of T cell responses to AZD1222 COVID-19 vaccine. The method was immunoSEQ multiplex PCR; TCRdb's version includes in-frame clones alone and lacks a portion of them. The table lists 200,000 to 300,000 clones, 90% to 95% of them singletons. General observations from the study: Seropositive status at baseline applied to only six AZD1222 recipients. After the peak T cell response, and only then, were repertoires sampled. Compared with day 0, the breadth and depth of the Spike-specific TCR repertoire rose significantly after two doses of AZD1222.

The TCR was taken from an adult in good health. The sequences come from peripheral blood, collected on day 0 of AZD1222 vaccination.

Here the CDR3 reads CASSEWSLSGYEQYF. CDR3 DNA sequence: TGTGCCAGCAGTGAATGGTCACTCTCAGGGTACGAGCAGTACTTC. The chain links TRBV6-1 to TRBJ2-7; D is perhaps TRBD1 (5 bases). The V end lost 2 bases, the J end lost 4 bases, and 15 bases lay between the germline ends. CDR1 is MNHNS, CDR2 SASEGT, per germline. This CDR3 comprises 15 residues.